The source of this T cell receptor beta chain is a study of CD8 T cells in Susac syndrome. Through negative isolation, CD4+ and CD8+ T cells were obtained, while TEMRA cells were enriched using FACS. Random hexamers served to reverse transcribe roughly 0.45 to 1 ug RNA. The CDR3 of TCR beta was amplified by immunoSEQ multiplex PCR across 54 Vbeta and 13 Jbeta. Using its own MiXCR run on the immunoSEQ multiplex PCR reads, TCRdb lists one record per CDR3 protein. This sample has hundreds of thousands of distinct CDR3 sequences, with over 85% found just once. With regard to this clonotype: Its antigen is not known.

General study points: It was acknowledged in the study that the number of individuals who were included in its TCR sequencing and HLA analysis was relatively small.

The CDR3 has 12 amino acids. Trimming stripped 6 bases from V and 8 bases from J, with 10 bases between. The germline gives CDR1 MNHNS, CDR2 SASEGT. The receptor's source is a human donor with multiple sclerosis. What was sequenced was CD4+ T cells from PBMCs. J is TRBJ1-4 and V is TRBV6-1, with D unclear. The CDR3 sequence: CASSLEREKLFF. The CDR3 DNA reads TGTGCCAGCAGCCTCGAGAGGGAAAAACTGTTTTTT.